The TCR beta chain under discussion was sequenced for a study of blood T cells in healthy people across ages (dated by TCRdb to about 2015). For context, the study as a whole: In model experiments, template switching captured roughly one uniquely barcoded TCR beta cDNA molecule for every two T cells. Age-related changes in TCR beta repertoire diversity were measured in the study by deep sequencing normalized with unique cDNA molecular identifiers. The donors were split into four age groups: young (average around 15 years), middle-aged (39), aged (over 55) and long-lived (approximately 80). Donors of different ages were randomly distributed across sequencing lanes to avoid experimental bias. Two additional independent replicas of 1 million unique cDNA reads from the same blood draw were analyzed for two donors (one aged 18 to 29 and one aged 80 or older). Findings and caveats that apply to the study as a whole: Estimates of total diversity from one million sequenced T cells were regarded as lower bounds and underestimates. Conclusive comparison of naive and antigen-experienced compartments was prevented by the profiling of bulk unsorted PBMCs. Because donor CMV infection status was unknown, age-related changes in expanded clonotypes were potentially confounded. There was a strong correlation between observed TCR beta diversity and the percentage of naive T cells measured by flow cytometry. As age increased, observed TCR beta diversity per million T cells dropped in a roughly linear way, and a significant reduction was already evident by age 40. Compared with the aged group, the long-lived group had more naive CD4+ T cells, fewer expanded clones and increased TCR diversity, suggesting age selection.

The receptor library was made with 5' RACE. The instrument given in TCRdb is Illumina HiSeq 2500. The second PCR ran for roughly 7 to 12 cycles and used a J-beta primer mix along with a sample-barcoded 5' primer. Each TCR beta cDNA molecule received a unique molecular identifier from a template-switch 5' adaptor carrying 12 random nucleotides. Each sample yielded at least 2.5 million CDR3-containing paired-end reads. First-strand cDNA was synthesized from all RNA with the Mint cDNA synthesis kit, primed by a TRBC-specific oligonucleotide. After uracil-DNA glycosylase treatment, a first 18-cycle PCR used universal primers M1SS and BC2_uni_R on all cDNA. Concerning the study's data processing: For normalization, 1 million high-quality reads were randomly selected from each sample, with every read carrying a distinct molecular identifier. Instead of being binned into consensus sequences, reads that shared molecular identifiers were thrown out. MiTCR, set to a Q25 quality threshold and the strictest error-elimination algorithm, was used for CDR3 identification, clonotype clustering and error correction. A nonparametric unseen species model with Euler transformation was used to estimate a lower bound on total TCR beta diversity. In-frame beta chains were kept once TCRdb had trimmed the public reads at Q25 with fastp and called clones with MiXCR. Here each entry gathers all rows of one CDR3 protein and keeps the most common genes and DNA. The V and J calls were determined by TCRdb, not by the authors. Here the sample has hundreds of thousands of distinct CDR3 sequences; approximately 30% occur a single time. The ten largest make up 15% of the sample.

Systemically healthy Caucasian individuals from Russia, 35 to 50 in total and aged roughly 6 to 95 years, were included as donors. Each donor gave roughly 11 milliliters of peripheral blood, drawn into EDTA-treated Vacutainer tubes. PBMCs were isolated by Ficoll-Paque density-gradient centrifugation, with at least 6 million obtained per sample. Total RNA was extracted from PBMCs with Trizol reagent, with at least 5.5 micrograms obtained per sample. The percentages of naive CD45RAhigh/CD27high T cells were determined by flow cytometry on a PBMC aliquot from every donor. Notes on this clonotype: Its cognate antigen has yet to be identified. This sequence may be a read error, since a much larger clone differs from it by one base.

The germline V gene sets CDR1 to SGHAT and CDR2 to FQNNGV. Taken from cysteine to phenylalanine, the CDR3 has 15 residues. Just CDR3 DNA is preserved here, 45 bases in frame from base 1. Sequenced material: blood. This TCR was sampled from a woman older than 75 in good health. Donor details come from another sample of the same person, matched by shared clones. Recombination connected TRBV11-2 to TRBJ2-4; the D gene remains uncertain. The DNA reads as follows: TGTGCCAGCAGCTCTTCGGTTGGTACGTCAGGCATTCCGTACTTC. It codes for CASSSSVGTSGIPYF.